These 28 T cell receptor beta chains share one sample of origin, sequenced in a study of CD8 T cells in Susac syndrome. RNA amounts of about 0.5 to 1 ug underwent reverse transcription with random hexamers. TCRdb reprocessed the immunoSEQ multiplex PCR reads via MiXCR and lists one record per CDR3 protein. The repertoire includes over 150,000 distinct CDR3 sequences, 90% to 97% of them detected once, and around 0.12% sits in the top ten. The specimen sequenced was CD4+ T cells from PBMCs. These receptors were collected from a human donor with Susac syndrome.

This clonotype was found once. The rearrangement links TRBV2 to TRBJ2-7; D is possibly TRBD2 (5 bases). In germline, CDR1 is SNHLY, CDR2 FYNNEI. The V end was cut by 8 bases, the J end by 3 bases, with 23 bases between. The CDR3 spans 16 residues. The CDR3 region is CASDTVSERAFYEQYV. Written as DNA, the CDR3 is TGTGCCAGCGATACTGTATCCGAGAGGGCGTTCTACGAGCAGTACGTC.

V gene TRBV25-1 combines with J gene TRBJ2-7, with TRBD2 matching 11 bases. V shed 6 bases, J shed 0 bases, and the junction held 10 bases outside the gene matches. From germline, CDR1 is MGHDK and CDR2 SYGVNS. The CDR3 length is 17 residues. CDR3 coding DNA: TGTGCCAGCAGGAGGGGGCTAGCGGGAGGTAGCTCCTACGAGCAGTACTTC. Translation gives CASRRGLAGGSSYEQYF.

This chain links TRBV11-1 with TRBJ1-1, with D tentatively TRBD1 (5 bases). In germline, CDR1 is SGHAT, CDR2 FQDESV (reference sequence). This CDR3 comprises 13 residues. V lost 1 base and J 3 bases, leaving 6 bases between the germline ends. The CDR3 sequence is CASSLEGHTEAFF. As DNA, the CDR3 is TGTGCCAGCAGCTTAGAGGGGCACACTGAAGCTTTCTTT.

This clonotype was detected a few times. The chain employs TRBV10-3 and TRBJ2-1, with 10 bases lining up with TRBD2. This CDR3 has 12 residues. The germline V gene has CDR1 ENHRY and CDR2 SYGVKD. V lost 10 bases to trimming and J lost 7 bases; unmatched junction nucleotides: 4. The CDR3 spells CATRTSGNEQFF. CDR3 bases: TGTGCCACCCGGACTAGCGGAAATGAGCAGTTCTTC.

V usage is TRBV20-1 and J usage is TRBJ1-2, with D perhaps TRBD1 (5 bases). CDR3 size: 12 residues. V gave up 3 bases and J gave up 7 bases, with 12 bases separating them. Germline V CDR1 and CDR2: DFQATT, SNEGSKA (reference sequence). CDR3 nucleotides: TGCAGTGCTAGTTTCAGGGAGTCTGGCTACACCTTC. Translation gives CSASFRESGYTF.

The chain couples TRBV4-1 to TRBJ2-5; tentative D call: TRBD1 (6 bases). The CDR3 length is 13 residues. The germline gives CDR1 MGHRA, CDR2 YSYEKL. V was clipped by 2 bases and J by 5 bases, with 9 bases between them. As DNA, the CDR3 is TGCGCCAGCAGCCAATCTAGGGGGGAGACCCAGTACTTC. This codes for CASSQSRGETQYF.

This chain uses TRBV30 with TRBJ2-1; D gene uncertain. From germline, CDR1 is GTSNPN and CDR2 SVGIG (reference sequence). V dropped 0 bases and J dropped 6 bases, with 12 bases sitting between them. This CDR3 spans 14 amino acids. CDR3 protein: CAWSVKRTSNEQFF. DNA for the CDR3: TGTGCCTGGAGTGTCAAGCGTACCAGCAATGAGCAGTTCTTC.

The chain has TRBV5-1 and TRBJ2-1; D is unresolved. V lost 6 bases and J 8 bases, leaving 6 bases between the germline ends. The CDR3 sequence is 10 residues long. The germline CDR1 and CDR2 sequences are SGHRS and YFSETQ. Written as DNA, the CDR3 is TGCGCCAGCAAAAAGCATGAGCAGTTCTTC. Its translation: CASKKHEQFF.

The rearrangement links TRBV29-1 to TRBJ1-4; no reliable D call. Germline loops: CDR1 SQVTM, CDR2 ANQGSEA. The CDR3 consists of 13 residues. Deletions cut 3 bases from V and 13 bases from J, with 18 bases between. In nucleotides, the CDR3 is TGCAGCGTTGACATGACACCATCTCGGGGACTGTTTTTT. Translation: CSVDMTPSRGLFF.

CDR3 loop: CSVSDHTEAFF. For the CDR3, the DNA is TGCAGCGTTTCCGACCACACTGAAGCTTTCTTT. The rearrangement uses TRBV29-1 and TRBJ1-1; D is unclear. V was pared by 5 bases and J by 3 bases, with 7 bases between. This CDR3 has 11 amino acids. The germline V gene encodes CDR1 SQVTM and CDR2 ANQGSEA.

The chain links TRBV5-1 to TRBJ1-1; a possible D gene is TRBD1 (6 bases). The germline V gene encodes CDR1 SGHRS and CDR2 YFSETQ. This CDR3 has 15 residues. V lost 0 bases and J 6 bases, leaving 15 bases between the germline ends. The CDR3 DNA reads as TGCGCCAGCAGCTTGGCCGGGACATTAAATGCTGAAGCTTTCTTT. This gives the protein CASSLAGTLNAEAFF. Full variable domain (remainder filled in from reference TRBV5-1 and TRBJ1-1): KAGVTQTPRYLIKTRGQQVTLSCSPISGHRSVSWYQQTPGQGLQFLFEYFSETQRNKGNFPGRFSGRQFSNSRSEMNVSTLELGDSALYLCASSLAGTLNAEAFFGQGTRLTVV.

The CDR3 sequence: CASSFDQGKSYEQYF. The CDR3 region has the DNA TGTGCCAGCAGCTTCGATCAGGGGAAGTCCTACGAGCAGTACTTC. This sequence joins TRBV7-2 and TRBJ2-7, with TRBD1 as a possible D gene (6 bases). The CDR3 extends over 15 amino acids. Germline-derived CDR1 and CDR2 are SGHTA and FQGNSA. V lost 3 bases and J lost 1, with 13 bases in between.

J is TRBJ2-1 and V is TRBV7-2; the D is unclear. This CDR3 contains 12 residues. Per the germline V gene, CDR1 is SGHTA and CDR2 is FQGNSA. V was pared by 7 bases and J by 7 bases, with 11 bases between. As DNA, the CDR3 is TGTGCCAGCACCCCCAATTGGAATGAGCAGTTCTTC. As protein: CASTPNWNEQFF.

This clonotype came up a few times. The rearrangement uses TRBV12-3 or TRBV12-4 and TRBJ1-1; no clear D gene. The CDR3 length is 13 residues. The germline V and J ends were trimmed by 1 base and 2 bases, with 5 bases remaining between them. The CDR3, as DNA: TGTGCCAGCAGTTTAGGGCAAAACACTGAAGCTTTCTTT. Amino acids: CASSLGQNTEAFF.

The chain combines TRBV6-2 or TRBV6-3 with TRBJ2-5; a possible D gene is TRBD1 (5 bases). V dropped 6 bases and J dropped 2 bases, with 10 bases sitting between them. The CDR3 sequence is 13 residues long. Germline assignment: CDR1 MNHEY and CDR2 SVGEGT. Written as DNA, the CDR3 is TGTGCCAGCAGGGCTGACAGTCAAGAGACCCAGTACTTC. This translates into CASRADSQETQYF.

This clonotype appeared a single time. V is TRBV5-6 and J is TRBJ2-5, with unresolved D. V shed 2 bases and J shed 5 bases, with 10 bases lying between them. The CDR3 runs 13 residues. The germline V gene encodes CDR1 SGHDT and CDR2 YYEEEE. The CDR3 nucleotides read TGTGCCAGCAGCTTTCCTGTGAAGGAGACCCAGTACTTC. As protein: CASSFPVKETQYF.

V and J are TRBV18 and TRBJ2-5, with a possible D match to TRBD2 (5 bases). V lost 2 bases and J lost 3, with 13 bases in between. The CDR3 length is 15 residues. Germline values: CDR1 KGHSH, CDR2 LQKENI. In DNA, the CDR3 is TGTGCCAGCTCACCATATGAGTCCGGGAAAGAGACCCAGTACTTC. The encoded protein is CASSPYESGKETQYF.

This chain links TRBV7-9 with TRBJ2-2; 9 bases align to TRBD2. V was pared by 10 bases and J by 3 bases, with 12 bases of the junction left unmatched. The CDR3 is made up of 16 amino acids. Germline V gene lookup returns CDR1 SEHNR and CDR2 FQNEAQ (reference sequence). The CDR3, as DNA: TGTGCCACCACCAACCGAGCGGGAGGTGACACCGGGGAGCTGTTTTTT. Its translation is CATTNRAGGDTGELFF.

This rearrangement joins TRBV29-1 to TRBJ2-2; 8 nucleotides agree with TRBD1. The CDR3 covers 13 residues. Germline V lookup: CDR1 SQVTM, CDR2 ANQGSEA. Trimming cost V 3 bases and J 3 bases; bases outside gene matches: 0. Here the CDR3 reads CSVDRGHTGELFF. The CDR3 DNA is TGCAGCGTTGACAGGGGGCACACCGGGGAGCTGTTTTTT.

The CDR3 is CASSRQKNTEAFF. CDR3 in DNA: TGTGCCAGTAGTAGGCAGAAGAACACTGAAGCTTTCTTT. This chain uses TRBV19 with TRBJ1-1; D is uncertain. Germline CDR1 reads LNHDA; CDR2 reads SQIVND (reference sequence). The CDR3 covers 13 residues. V gave up 4 bases and J gave up 1 base, with 7 bases separating them.

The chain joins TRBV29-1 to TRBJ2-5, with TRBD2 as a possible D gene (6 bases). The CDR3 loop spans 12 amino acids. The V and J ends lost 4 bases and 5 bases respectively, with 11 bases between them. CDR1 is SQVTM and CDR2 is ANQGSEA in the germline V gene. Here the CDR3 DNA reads TGCAGCGTTGCGCAGGCGGGGGAGACCCAGTACTTC. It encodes CSVAQAGETQYF.

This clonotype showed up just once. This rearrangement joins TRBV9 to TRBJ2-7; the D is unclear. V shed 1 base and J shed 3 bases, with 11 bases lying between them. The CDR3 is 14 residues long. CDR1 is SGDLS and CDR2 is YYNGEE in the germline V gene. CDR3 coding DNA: TGTGCCAGCAGCGTATCTGGGAACCACTACGAGCAGTACTTC. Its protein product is CASSVSGNHYEQYF. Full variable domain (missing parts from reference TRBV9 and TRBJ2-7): DSGVTQTPKHLITATGQRVTLRCSPRSGDLSVYWYQQSLDQGLQFLIQYYNGEERAKGNILERFSAQQFPDLHSELNLSSLELGDSALYFCASSVSGNHYEQYFGPGTRLTVT.

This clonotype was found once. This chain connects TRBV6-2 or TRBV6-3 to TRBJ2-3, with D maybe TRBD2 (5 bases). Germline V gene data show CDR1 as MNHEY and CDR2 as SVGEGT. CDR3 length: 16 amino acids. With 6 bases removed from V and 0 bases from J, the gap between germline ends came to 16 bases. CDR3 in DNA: TGTGCCAGCAGCCAACGGAGGCCTACAAGCACAGATACGCAGTATTTT. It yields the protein CASSQRRPTSTDTQYF.

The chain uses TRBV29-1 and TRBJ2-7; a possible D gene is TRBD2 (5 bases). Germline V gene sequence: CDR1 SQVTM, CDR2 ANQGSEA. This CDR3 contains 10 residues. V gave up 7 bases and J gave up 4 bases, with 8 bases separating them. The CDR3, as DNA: TGCAGCGCCGGACTGTACGAGCAGTACGTC. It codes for CSAGLYEQYV.

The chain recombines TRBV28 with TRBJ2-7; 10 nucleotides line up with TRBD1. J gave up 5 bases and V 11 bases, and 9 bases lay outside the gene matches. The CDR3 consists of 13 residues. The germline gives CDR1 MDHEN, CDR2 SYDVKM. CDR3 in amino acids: CAPTGTGDHEQYF. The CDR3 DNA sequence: TGTGCCCCCACCGGGACAGGGGACCACGAGCAGTACTTC.

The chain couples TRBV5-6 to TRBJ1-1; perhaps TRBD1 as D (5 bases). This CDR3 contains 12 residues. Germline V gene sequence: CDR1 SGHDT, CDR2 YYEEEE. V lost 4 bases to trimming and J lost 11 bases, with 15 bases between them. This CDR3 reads CASSRTGSSAFF. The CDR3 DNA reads TGTGCCAGCAGCCGTACAGGCAGTTCGGCTTTCTTT.

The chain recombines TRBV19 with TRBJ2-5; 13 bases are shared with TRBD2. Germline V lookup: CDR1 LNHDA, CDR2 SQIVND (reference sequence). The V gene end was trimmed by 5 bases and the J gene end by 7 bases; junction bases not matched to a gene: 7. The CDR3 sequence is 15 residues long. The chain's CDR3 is CASSYGLAGERTQYF. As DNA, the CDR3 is TGTGCCAGTAGTTACGGACTAGCGGGAGAGAGGACCCAGTACTTC.

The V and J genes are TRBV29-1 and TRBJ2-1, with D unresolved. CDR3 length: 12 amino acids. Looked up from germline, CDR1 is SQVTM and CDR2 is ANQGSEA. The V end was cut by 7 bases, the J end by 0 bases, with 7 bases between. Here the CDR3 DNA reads TGCAGCGGTGTTGCCTCCTACAATGAGCAGTTCTTC. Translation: CSGVASYNEQFF.